One sample yielded the 21 T cell receptor beta chains listed below, sequenced in a study of cytomegalovirus exposure and HLA in healthy donors. The PCR was carried out with 60 Vbeta primers and 13 Jbeta primers. This table comes from immunoSEQ multiplex PCR, and its TCRdb copy is limited to in-frame clones, with some not included. The sample includes more than 130,000 clones, about 86% of them seen just once. What was sequenced was PBMCs. Receptors originate from a man aged 35-49 years in good health and CMV-seropositive.

This CDR3 is CSVETRVPYEQYF. CDR3 sequence (DNA): TGCAGCGTTGAAACTAGAGTTCCCTACGAGCAGTACTTC. The rearrangement links TRBV29-1 to TRBJ2-7; the D gene is possibly TRBD2 (5 bases). The CDR3 is 13 residues long. V lost 2 bases to trimming and J lost 2 bases, with 10 bases between them. Germline CDR1 and CDR2: SQVTM and ANQGSEA.

The V gene is TRBV5-4, the J gene TRBJ2-3; D is perhaps TRBD1 (8 bases). Looked up from germline, CDR1 is SGHNT and CDR2 is YYREEE (reference sequence). This CDR3 has 16 amino acids. Trimming took 3 bases from V and 13 from J, leaving 27 bases between them. The CDR3 DNA reads as TGTGCCAGCAGCTCCCCGGGACAGGTCCTTCGGGGGGTGGAGTATTTT. This gives the protein CASSSPGQVLRGVEYF.

V and J are TRBV6-5 and TRBJ1-1; D unclear. Germline V gene lookup returns CDR1 MNHEY and CDR2 SVGAGI. CDR3 length: 12 residues. V lost 5 bases and J 2 bases, leaving 6 bases between the germline ends. The CDR3 region has the DNA TGTGCCAGCAGTCGACTAAACACTGAAGCTTTCTTT. It specifies CASSRLNTEAFF.

The chain uses TRBV9 and TRBJ2-7; TRBD2 aligns across 7 bases. The trim removed 0 bases at V and 1 base at J, leaving 4 bases unmatched. Per the germline V gene, CDR1 is SGDLS and CDR2 is YYNGEE. There are 15 residues in the CDR3. In DNA, the CDR3 is TGTGCCAGCAGCGTAGGGGCTAGCGGATCCTACGAGCAGTACTTC. Translation gives CASSVGASGSYEQYF.

The chain has TRBV6-5 and TRBJ2-3, with D unresolved. The CDR3 length is 15 residues. V lost 6 bases to trimming and J lost 3 bases, with 16 bases between them. The germline gives CDR1 MNHEY, CDR2 SVGAGI. This CDR3 is CASSPQNVRTDTQYF. The CDR3 bases are TGTGCCAGCAGCCCACAGAACGTGCGTACAGATACGCAGTATTTT.

This clone was detected only a few times. This chain links TRBV15 with TRBJ2-4; 7 bases are a match to TRBD2. The V gene's germline CDR1 is LNHNV and CDR2 YYDKDF (reference sequence). CDR3 length equals 16 residues. V shed 3 bases, J shed 1 base, and the junction held 6 bases outside the gene matches. For the CDR3, the DNA is TGTGCCACCAGCAGTCAACGGGGAGGGGCCAAAAACATTCAGTACTTC. Its translation is CATSSQRGGAKNIQYF.

This sequence joins TRBV7-2 and TRBJ2-3, with 9 positions matching TRBD2. The V gene's germline CDR1 is SGHTA and CDR2 FQGNSA. The CDR3 contains 16 residues. Trimming took 0 bases from V and 2 from J; bases not matched to a gene: 3. CDR3 loop: CASSLAGGGATDTQYF. The CDR3, as DNA: TGTGCCAGCAGCTTAGCGGGCGGGGGGGCCACAGATACGCAGTATTTT.

V gene TRBV15 combines with J gene TRBJ1-1; 10 bases fit TRBD1. This CDR3 spans 14 amino acids. The J segment lost 6 bases and the V segment lost 2 bases, leaving 3 bases of the junction unmatched. Germline lookup yields CDR1 LNHNV and CDR2 YYDKDF (reference sequence). CDR3 DNA sequence: TGTGCCACCAGCAGACGGACAGGGGGGCCTGAAGCTTTCTTT. Translation: CATSRRTGGPEAFF.

The chain carries TRBV27 and TRBJ1-2; 10 bases map to TRBD1. The V and J ends lost 6 bases and 8 bases, in that order; junction bases with no gene match: 9. The CDR3 is 14 residues long. CDR1 is MNHEY and CDR2 is SMNVEV in the germline V gene (reference sequence). The CDR3 here is CASRRQGALGGYTF. The DNA for the CDR3 is TGTGCCAGCAGGCGACAGGGGGCATTGGGGGGCTACACCTTC.

The rearrangement joins TRBV7-2 to TRBJ2-7; 10 nucleotides match TRBD1. The germline CDR1 and CDR2 sequences are SGHTA and FQGNSA. After removal of 6 bases from V and 3 bases from J, the junction contained 8 bases not matched to a gene. The CDR3 length is 15 residues. The CDR3 region has the DNA TGTGCCAGCAGTCCCGACCGGGACAGGGGCTACGAGCAGTACTTC. Translated: CASSPDRDRGYEQYF.

The chain recombines TRBV7-8 with TRBJ2-2, with a tentative D call TRBD2 (6 bases). CDR3 length: 13 residues. With 6 bases removed from V and 6 bases from J, the gap between germline ends came to 11 bases. Germline assignment: CDR1 SGHVS and CDR2 FQNEAQ. The CDR3 DNA sequence: TGTGCCAGCAGTTTCGGGGGTTCCGGGGAGCTGTTTTTT. This sequence encodes CASSFGGSGELFF.

The rearrangement joins TRBV14 to TRBJ2-7; 7 nucleotides align to TRBD1. Germline values: CDR1 SGHDN, CDR2 FVKESK. J was trimmed by 6 bases and V by 4 bases; bases with no gene match: 6. The CDR3 length is 13 residues. CDR3 DNA: TGTGCCAGCAGCCGCTATGGGACAGCCGAGCAGTACTTC. This gives the protein CASSRYGTAEQYF. The variable domain in full, completed from reference TRBV14 and TRBJ2-7, reads EAGVTQFPSHSVIEKGQTVTLRCDPISGHDNLYWYRRVMGKEIKFLLHFVKESKQDESGMPNNRFLAERTGGTYSTLKVQPAELEDSGVYFCASSRYGTAEQYFGPGTRLTVT.

Remarks on this clone: Other DNA sequences in the same sample also yield this CDR3. CDR3 sequence: CASSLGAGNTEAFF. CDR3 DNA sequence: TGCGCCAGCAGCTTGGGGGCGGGGAACACTGAAGCTTTCTTT. The rearrangement joins TRBV5-1 to TRBJ1-1, with D unclear. This CDR3 spans 14 amino acids. The V gene lost 0 bases and the J gene lost 1 base, with 7 bases spanning the gap. Looked up from germline, CDR1 is SGHRS and CDR2 is YFSETQ.

The chain carries TRBV7-9 and TRBJ2-5; TRBD1 matches at 9 bases. Unmatched junction bases numbered 9, after V lost 5 bases and J lost 5 bases. CDR3 length equals 15 residues. The germline gives CDR1 SEHNR, CDR2 FQNEAQ (reference sequence). The CDR3 spells CASSRAGQGSETQYF. Here the CDR3 DNA reads TGTGCCAGCAGCCGAGCGGGACAGGGCAGCGAGACCCAGTACTTC.

This clone was seen only a few times. The J gene is TRBJ2-3, the V gene TRBV28, with D perhaps TRBD2 (6 bases). Trimming cost V 6 bases and J 8 bases, with 12 bases left between them. Germline V gene lookup returns CDR1 MDHEN and CDR2 SYDVKM. The CDR3 sequence is 12 residues long. CDR3 sequence: CASSSPGGTQYF. DNA of the CDR3: TGTGCCAGCAGCTCTCCCGGGGGTACGCAGTATTTT.

The chain has TRBV19 and TRBJ2-4, with a tentative D call TRBD2 (5 bases). The CDR3 covers 12 residues. Trimming pared 9 bases from V and 5 bases from J, leaving 11 bases between. Germline lookup yields CDR1 LNHDA and CDR2 SQIVND (reference sequence). CDR3 sequence: CASEGGQNIQYF. CDR3 DNA: TGTGCCAGCGAGGGTGGTCAAAACATTCAGTACTTC.

There are a few counts of this clone. The chain has TRBV27 and TRBJ1-2; D ambiguous. This CDR3 is built from 13 residues. Germline V gives CDR1 MNHEY, CDR2 SMNVEV (reference sequence). V was clipped by 7 bases and J by 8 bases, with 17 bases between them. CDR3: CASTSLPPGGYTF. CDR3 nucleotides: TGTGCCAGCACCTCCCTCCCCCCGGGGGGCTACACCTTC.

This chain links TRBV7-8 with TRBJ1-1; D call uncertain. Trimming shortened V by 6 bases and J by 6 bases, and 20 bases separated the two germline ends. The CDR3 runs 15 residues. Per the germline V gene, CDR1 is SGHVS and CDR2 is FQNEAQ. The chain's CDR3 is CASRPPAGPNAEAFF. The CDR3 DNA reads TGTGCCAGCAGGCCACCAGCAGGCCCTAATGCTGAAGCTTTCTTT.

V usage is TRBV30 and J usage is TRBJ1-6; D uncertain. The CDR3 runs 16 residues. Germline V gene data show CDR1 as GTSNPN and CDR2 as SVGIG (reference sequence). V was pared by 2 bases and J by 6 bases, with 17 bases between. This CDR3 is CAWSREGSFTNSPLHF. In DNA form, the CDR3 reads TGTGCCTGGAGTCGGGAAGGGTCGTTTACTAATTCACCCCTCCACTTT.

The chain carries TRBV4-3 and TRBJ1-2; D unclear. V was shortened by 1 base and J by 3 bases, with 9 bases between the two germline ends. This CDR3 contains 14 residues. Germline CDR1 LGHNA, CDR2 YSLEER. CDR3 sequence: CASSQVQNDYGYTF. CDR3 sequence (DNA): TGCGCCAGCAGCCAAGTTCAGAATGACTATGGCTACACCTTC.

This chain joins TRBV7-8 and TRBJ1-1; D call uncertain. Trimming cost V 5 bases and J 7 bases, with 26 bases left between them. Germline V gene sequence: CDR1 SGHVS, CDR2 FQNEAQ. There are 17 residues in the CDR3. The CDR3 spells CASSLMAAVFTKREAFF. The CDR3, as DNA: TGTGCCAGCAGCCTAATGGCAGCTGTTTTCACTAAACGTGAAGCTTTCTTT.